The 19 T cell receptor beta chains below come from one sample, sequenced in a study of blood T cell repertoires in COVID-19. The method was immunoSEQ multiplex PCR; TCRdb's version includes in-frame clones alone and lacks a portion of them. Here the sample spans about 300,000 clones, 88% being singletons. Sequencing used peripheral blood. Receptors were obtained from a woman aged 25 to 39 who had recovered from COVID-19.

This chain joins TRBV7-9 and TRBJ1-2; no clear D gene. Trimming removed 3 bases from V and 8 bases from J, with 19 bases in between. This CDR3 spans 15 amino acids. Germline V CDR1 and CDR2: SEHNR, FQNEAQ (reference sequence). The CDR3 loop is CASSFPADFRQGYTF. In DNA, the CDR3 is TGTGCCAGCAGCTTTCCGGCGGATTTCCGTCAGGGCTACACCTTC.

This chain connects TRBV18 to TRBJ2-2; 9 positions match TRBD1. The V gene's germline CDR1 is KGHSH and CDR2 LQKENI. V was clipped by 1 base and J by 1 base; unmatched bases: 4. The CDR3 is 17 amino acids. CDR3 nucleotides: TGTGCCAGCTCACCACGGGGGACAGGGTGGAACACCGGGGAGCTGTTTTTT. It translates to CASSPRGTGWNTGELFF.

This chain uses TRBV28 with TRBJ1-6; D unclear. Germline CDR1 and CDR2: MDHEN and SYDVKM. The CDR3 consists of 16 residues. Trimming pared 6 bases from V and 10 bases from J, leaving 22 bases between. The DNA for the CDR3 is TGTGCCAGCAGCCTGAAGCGGAGGGATGTTGGGTCACCCCTCCACTTT. Protein product: CASSLKRRDVGSPLHF.

V usage is TRBV28 and J usage is TRBJ2-7; 10 bases are shared with TRBD1. This CDR3 has 13 amino acids. J gave up 5 bases and V 7 bases, and 5 bases lay outside the gene matches. Germline assignment: CDR1 MDHEN and CDR2 SYDVKM. The CDR3 spells CASKLTGGHEQYF. DNA for the CDR3: TGTGCCAGCAAACTGACAGGGGGCCACGAGCAGTACTTC.

The V call is TRBV5-1, the J call TRBJ1-6; TRBD1 aligns across 8 bases. This CDR3 has 17 residues. V gave up 4 bases and J gave up 5 bases; unmatched junction bases: 11. Germline loops: CDR1 SGHRS, CDR2 YFSETQ. This chain's CDR3 is CASSPPRTGHHNSPLHF. The CDR3 DNA sequence: TGCGCCAGCAGCCCACCGAGGACAGGGCACCATAATTCACCCCTCCACTTT.

The chain combines TRBV4-3 with TRBJ1-1; tentative D call: TRBD1 (6 bases). From germline, CDR1 is LGHNA and CDR2 YSLEER. CDR3 length: 16 amino acids. V was pared by 0 bases and J by 0 bases, with 11 bases between. Here the CDR3 reads CASSQDWTVMNTEAFF. The CDR3 bases are TGCGCCAGCAGCCAAGACTGGACAGTCATGAACACTGAAGCTTTCTTT.

The chain joins TRBV28 to TRBJ1-3, with D tentatively TRBD1 (5 bases). Trimming removed 7 bases at V and 4 bases at J, with 26 bases between. This CDR3 has 18 residues. The V gene's germline CDR1 is MDHEN and CDR2 SYDVKM. CDR3 residues: CASTFTDLRGKIGNTIYF. The CDR3 nucleotides read TGTGCCAGCACCTTCACGGACCTTAGGGGCAAGATAGGAAACACCATATATTTT.

The V call is TRBV6-5, the J call TRBJ2-1, with 8 bases lining up with TRBD2. With V trimmed by 2 bases and J by 7 bases, 7 bases remained unmatched. The length of the CDR3 is 15 residues. Germline V gene data show CDR1 as MNHEY and CDR2 as SVGAGI. The CDR3 spells CASSYNRGGGNEQFF. For the CDR3, the DNA is TGTGCCAGCAGTTACAATCGGGGGGGCGGGAATGAGCAGTTCTTC.

The V call is TRBV6-5, the J call TRBJ1-2; TRBD1 agrees at 9 bases. V gave up 2 bases and J gave up 4 bases; unmatched junction bases: 5. This CDR3 region has 15 residues. Germline V gene data show CDR1 as MNHEY and CDR2 as SVGAGI. The CDR3 DNA is TGTGCCAGCAGTTACGCGACAGGGGGATCCTATGGCTACACCTTC. Protein product: CASSYATGGSYGYTF.

V is TRBV5-4 and J is TRBJ1-2; TRBD1 matches 7 bases. CDR1 is SGHNT, CDR2 YYREEE, per germline (reference sequence). The junction had 1 base not matched to a gene; V was cut back by 0 bases and J by 2 bases. The CDR3 is made up of 14 amino acids. Here the CDR3 DNA reads TGTGCCAGCAGCTTGGGACAGGGCAACTATGGCTACACCTTC. The encoded protein is CASSLGQGNYGYTF.

The rearrangement uses TRBV6-4 and TRBJ2-3; 9 nucleotides line up with TRBD1. Germline trimming cut 3 bases from V and 5 bases from J; bases unmatched to any gene: 6. CDR1 MRHNA and CDR2 SNTAGT come from the germline V gene. The CDR3 has 15 residues. Here the CDR3 DNA reads TGTGCCAGCAGTGAGACCGGGACAGGGCGAGATACGCAGTATTTT. Protein: CASSETGTGRDTQYF.

V and J are TRBV7-3 and TRBJ2-7; maybe TRBD2 (6 bases). V shed 5 bases and J shed 2 bases, with 16 bases lying between them. CDR3 length: 15 amino acids. Germline V lookup: CDR1 SGHTA, CDR2 FQGTGA. The CDR3 protein is CASSPRGGVAYEQYF. DNA for the CDR3: TGTGCCAGCAGCCCTCGGGGCGGGGTTGCCTACGAGCAGTACTTC.

This clone showed up just once. The chain carries TRBV4-3 and TRBJ1-5, with unresolved D. V was cut by 0 bases and J by 6 bases, with 9 bases left in between. Germline V gene sequence: CDR1 LGHNA, CDR2 YSLEER. The CDR3 is made up of 14 amino acids. CDR3 sequence: CASSQDLGGQPQHF. Here the CDR3 DNA reads TGCGCCAGCAGCCAAGATCTTGGCGGTCAGCCCCAGCATTTT.

The CDR3 DNA reads as TGTGCCAGCAAGGGGACTAGCTTATACACCGGGGAGCTGTTTTTT. It specifies CASKGTSLYTGELFF. The chain has TRBV28 and TRBJ2-2; 9 bases agree with TRBD2. This CDR3 contains 15 residues. Germline CDR1 and CDR2: MDHEN and SYDVKM. With 7 bases clipped from V and 3 bases from J, the junction kept 6 bases outside the gene matches.

The chain is built from TRBV4-1 and TRBJ2-7; 9 bases map to TRBD1. V dropped 1 base and J dropped 2; count of bases not matched to a gene: 0. CDR3 length: 14 amino acids. CDR1 and CDR2 (germline): MGHRA, YSYEKL. The CDR3 sequence: CASSQGQGAYEQYF. CDR3 nucleotides: TGCGCCAGCAGCCAAGGACAGGGGGCCTACGAGCAGTACTTC.

The chain combines TRBV7-9 with TRBJ2-1; D is uncertain. The CDR3 has 11 amino acids. Germline CDR1 reads SEHNR; CDR2 reads FQNEAQ (reference sequence). Trimming shortened V by 5 bases and J by 7 bases, and 6 bases separated the two germline ends. The CDR3 DNA is TGTGCCAGCAGCCCCCGTAATGAGCAGTTCTTC. Translation gives CASSPRNEQFF.

The DNA for the CDR3 is TGTGCCAGCAGCTTGGCCAATGAGCAGTTCTTC. The encoded protein is CASSLANEQFF. The gene calls are TRBV11-2 and TRBJ2-1; D is uncertain. Germline V lookup: CDR1 SGHAT, CDR2 FQNNGV. The CDR3 runs to 11 residues. Trimming removed 3 bases from V and 6 bases from J, with 3 bases in between.

This chain uses TRBV28 with TRBJ1-4; 7 bases agree with TRBD1. V gave up 4 bases and J gave up 7 bases; unmatched junction bases: 18. CDR3 length: 18 amino acids. Germline lookup yields CDR1 MDHEN and CDR2 SYDVKM. The CDR3 here is CASSSPISLTGKSEKLFF. DNA for the CDR3: TGTGCCAGCAGTTCCCCAATAAGTCTGACAGGGAAAAGTGAAAAACTGTTTTTT. The entire variable domain, with the rest obtained from reference TRBV28 and TRBJ1-4, is as follows: DVKVTQSSRYLVKRTGEKVFLECVQDMDHENMFWYRQDPGLGLRLIYFSYDVKMKEKGDIPEGYSVSREKKERFSLILESASTNQTSMYLCASSSPISLTGKSEKLFFGSGTQLSVL.

The V call is TRBV5-1, the J call TRBJ2-7; tentatively, D is TRBD2 (6 bases). Germline CDR1 SGHRS, CDR2 YFSETQ. The germline V and J ends were trimmed by 6 bases and 2 bases, with 15 bases remaining between them. The CDR3 is made up of 14 amino acids. CDR3 coding DNA: TGCGCCAGCAAGAGGGGCGGAGGGACCTACGAGCAGTACTTC. The encoded protein is CASKRGGGTYEQYF.